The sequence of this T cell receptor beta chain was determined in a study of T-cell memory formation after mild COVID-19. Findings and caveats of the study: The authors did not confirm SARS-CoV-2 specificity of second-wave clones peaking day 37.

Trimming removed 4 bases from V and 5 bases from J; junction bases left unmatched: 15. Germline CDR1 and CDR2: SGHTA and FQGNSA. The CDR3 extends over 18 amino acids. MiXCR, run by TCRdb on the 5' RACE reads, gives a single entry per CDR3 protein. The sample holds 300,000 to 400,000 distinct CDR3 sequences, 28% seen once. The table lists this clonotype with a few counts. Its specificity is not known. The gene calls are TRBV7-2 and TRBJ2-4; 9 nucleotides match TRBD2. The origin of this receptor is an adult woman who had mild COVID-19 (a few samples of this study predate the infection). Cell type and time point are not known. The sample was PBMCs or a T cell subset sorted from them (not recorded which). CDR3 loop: CASSSPADLAGVENIQYF. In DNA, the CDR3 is TGTGCCAGCAGCTCACCAGCCGACTTAGCGGGAGTCGAAAACATTCAGTACTTC.